The 10 T cell receptor beta chains below were found in one sample sequenced in a study of shared clonotypes between healthy human individuals. Assay: immunoSEQ multiplex PCR; the TCRdb copy retains only in-frame clones and omits some. This sample has 550,000 to 850,000 clones, with approximately 74% found just once. Sequencing was performed on memory CD4+ T cells sorted from blood. As to subset: CD45RA-negative fraction. These receptors were collected from a woman in her thirties in good health.

This chain links TRBV9 with TRBJ2-3, with a possible D match to TRBD2 (6 bases). The CDR3 contains 13 residues. Germline V lookup: CDR1 SGDLS, CDR2 YYNGEE. The V and J ends lost 4 bases and 5 bases respectively, with 11 bases between them. The CDR3 DNA reads TGTGCCAGCAGCAGGAGGGCCGTAGATACGCAGTATTTT. This encodes CASSRRAVDTQYF.

The chain links TRBV6-5 to TRBJ2-1; 13 bases are a match to TRBD2. The CDR3 spans 15 residues. J gave up 6 bases and V 6 bases, and 5 bases lay outside the gene matches. CDR1 is MNHEY, CDR2 SVGAGI, per germline. The CDR3 bases are TGTGCCAGCAGCACTAGCGGGAGGGCCTCCAATGAGCAGTTCTTC. Its protein is CASSTSGRASNEQFF.

CDR3 in amino acids: CAISEGAGGPRETQYF. In nucleotides, the CDR3 is TGTGCCATCAGTGAGGGGGCGGGAGGGCCGCGAGAGACCCAGTACTTC. The chain carries TRBV10-3 and TRBJ2-5; 9 bases fit TRBD2. The V and J ends lost 2 bases and 4 bases, in that order; junction bases with no gene match: 8. The CDR3 has 16 residues. CDR1 is ENHRY, CDR2 SYGVKD, per germline.

The V call is TRBV28, the J call TRBJ2-5; TRBD2 is a possible D gene (5 bases). Deletions cut 8 bases from V and 5 bases from J, with 12 bases between. The CDR3 spans 12 residues. Germline-derived CDR1 and CDR2 are MDHEN and SYDVKM. The CDR3, as DNA: TGTGCCAGCGGCGGGCCAGAGGAGACCCAGTACTTC. It translates to CASGGPEETQYF.

This clone has just one count. Sequence at one end of the junction differs from germline and may be a read error. The gene calls are TRBV7-2 and TRBJ2-1; 9 nucleotides match TRBD2. The germline CDR1 and CDR2 sequences are SGHTA and FQGNSA. There are 16 residues in the CDR3. CDR3 in DNA: TGTGCCAGCAGCTTACAGTCTACCGAGCCGGGACTAGCTACAGTCTTC. Translation: CASSLQSTEPGLATVF.

V gene TRBV15 combines with J gene TRBJ2-5; D is possibly TRBD1 or TRBD2 (5 bases each). Germline V gene data show CDR1 as LNHNV and CDR2 as YYDKDF (reference sequence). With 1 base removed from V and 2 bases from J, the gap between germline ends came to 11 bases. The CDR3 runs to 15 residues. The CDR3 sequence is CATSRGRGGQETQYF. The CDR3 coding sequence is TGTGCCACCAGCAGAGGTCGTGGGGGACAAGAGACCCAGTACTTC.

This sequence joins TRBV5-5 and TRBJ2-1; 10 bases align to TRBD2. Trimming took 0 bases from V and 7 from J; bases not matched to a gene: 4. The CDR3 extends over 15 amino acids. Germline CDR1 SGHKS, CDR2 YYEKEE (reference sequence). CDR3 loop: CASSLELAGKNEQFF. CDR3 nucleotides: TGTGCCAGCAGCTTGGAACTAGCGGGAAAGAATGAGCAGTTCTTC.

This chain uses TRBV2 with TRBJ2-3, with unresolved D. CDR3 length: 11 amino acids. Trimming pared 7 bases from V and 2 bases from J, leaving 4 bases between. CDR1 is SNHLY and CDR2 is FYNNEI in the germline V gene. The CDR3 DNA reads as TGTGCCAGCACCCCCACAGATACGCAGTATTTT. Its protein product is CASTPTDTQYF.

This clone turned up a few times. The genes are TRBV25-1 and TRBJ1-1; no reliable D call. Germline values: CDR1 MGHDK, CDR2 SYGVNS. This CDR3 spans 14 amino acids. Trimming pared 3 bases from V and 1 base from J, leaving 9 bases between. The DNA for the CDR3 is TGTGCCAGCAGTGATTTACAGAAGAACACTGAAGCTTTCTTT. Translated, it gives CASSDLQKNTEAFF.

This rearrangement joins TRBV11-1 to TRBJ2-1; possibly TRBD2 for D (5 bases). This CDR3 has 13 residues. Germline V gene sequence: CDR1 SGHAT, CDR2 FQDESV (reference sequence). The V gene lost 1 base and the J gene lost 13 bases, with 14 bases spanning the gap. The CDR3 spells CASSLVAGRTQFF. The CDR3 nucleotides read TGTGCCAGCAGCTTAGTGGCGGGTCGTACTCAGTTCTTC.